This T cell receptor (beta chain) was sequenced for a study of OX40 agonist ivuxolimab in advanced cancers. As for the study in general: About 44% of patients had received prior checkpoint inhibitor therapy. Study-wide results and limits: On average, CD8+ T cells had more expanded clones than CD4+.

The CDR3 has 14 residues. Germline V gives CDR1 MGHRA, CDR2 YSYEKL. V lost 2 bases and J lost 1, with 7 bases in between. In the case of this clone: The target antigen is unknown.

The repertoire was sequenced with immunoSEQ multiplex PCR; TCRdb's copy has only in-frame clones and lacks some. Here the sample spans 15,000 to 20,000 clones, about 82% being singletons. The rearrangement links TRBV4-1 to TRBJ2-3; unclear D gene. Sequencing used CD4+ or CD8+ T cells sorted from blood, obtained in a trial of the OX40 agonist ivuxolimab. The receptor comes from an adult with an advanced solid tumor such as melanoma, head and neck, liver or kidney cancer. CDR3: CASSQPARTDTQYF. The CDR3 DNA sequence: TGCGCCAGCAGCCAACCAGCGCGCACAGATACGCAGTATTTT.